Sequencing of this TCR beta chain was carried out in a study of T cell responses to AZD1222 COVID-19 vaccine (dated by TCRdb to about 2021). The study in broad terms: TCR sequencing covered some 240 trial participants: 200 to 220 given two doses of AZD1222 and 26 given two doses of MenACWY control vaccine. Trial participants were enrolled by age into subgroups of 18-55, 56-69 and 70-plus years, and 148, 28 and 57 TCR-sequenced participants, respectively, were included in these subgroups. Broader findings and caveats from the paper: In the small 56-69-year group, the increase in depth fell short of significance, most likely because of low power. The vaccine-associated CD4 TCRs covered the entire spike protein, and the dominant responses fell in regions 160-218 and 743-854. Epitopes outside the regions mutated in the B.1.351 and B.1.1.7 variants were reportedly recognized by nearly half of the unique spike-specific TCRs. Because no day 14 peak-response samples were available, repertoires were characterized only after the peak T cell response. Conclusions about previously exposed vaccinees are limited because only six or seven AZD1222 recipients were SARS-CoV-2 seropositive at baseline. Participants were mostly white British, with more females than males. The authors suggested clonal diversity may have been underestimated. A significant rise in spike-specific TCR breadth and depth was observed after two AZD1222 doses relative to day 0 and relative to MenACWY recipients.

The CDR3 regions of human TCRbeta chains were subjected to immunosequencing. The study's own analysis went as follows. Repertoire TCRs were matched against a reference library of SARS-CoV-2-specific TCRs generated with the MIRA antigen-specificity platform. Breadth was defined as the fraction of unique TCRs that were SARS-CoV-2-associated, and depth was defined as the fraction of total T cells that were SARS-CoV-2-associated. Using the MIRA data, each spike-specific TCR was assigned both to the spike region to which the TCR was reactive and to a CD4 or CD8 class. Log10-transformed breadth and depth values were compared by one-way ANOVA with Sidak's multiple comparisons tests. Held by TCRdb, this immuneACCESS table contains in-frame sequences only and omits some clones. Under half of the omission traces to an unresolved V gene where checked; the cause of the rest is unknown. V and J calls plus clone size are reproduced from that table; the DNA served to infer D and trimming. This sample has 70,000 to 95,000 clones in its table, and under 95% of those were observed once. About 8% of the sample goes to the ten largest clones.

What this sample's time point label stands for: about 28 days (+/-7) after the second vaccine dose. AZD1222 recipients given second doses at about 4 weeks or at about 12 weeks were pooled, since spike-specific TCR depth and breadth were not found to differ between the two schedules. Samples from vaccinated people were obtained from the UK trials COV001 and COV002, which included a single-blind randomized controlled phase 2/3 trial of AZD1222 (ChAdOx1 nCoV-19) in healthy adults. Trial participant PBMC samples were collected at day 0 and day 28 after the second dose for TCRbeta chain sequencing. Remarks on this clone: Its antigen is currently not known. Per-base qualities were not stored, and no clone one base away is much larger.

The sample here was peripheral blood, taken 28 days after the second AZD1222 dose. The source is an adult who received the AZD1222 COVID-19 vaccine.

The nucleotides read TGCAGTGCTAGTAGGCTAGCGGTCTCCTACGAGCAGTACTTC. Its translation reads: CSASRLAVSYEQYF. The chain couples TRBV20-1 to TRBJ2-7; the junction holds 7 bases that match TRBD2. Per the germline V gene (reference sequence), DFQATT is the CDR1 and SNEGSKA is the CDR2. CDR3 length: 14 amino acids, cysteine to phenylalanine. CDR3 DNA is the only sequence kept; it has 42 bases, read in frame from the first base. V is pruned by 3 bases and J by 0 bases, leaving 5 bases of the junction without a gene match.